The T cell receptor (beta chain) under discussion was sequenced for a study of shared clonotypes between healthy human individuals (dated by TCRdb to 2018 to 2020). The study in broad terms: A couple of women and three men aged 18 to 49 years were included in the cohort. Each donor's leukapheresis produced roughly between roughly 0.9 and 8.9 billion PBMCs. The study deeply sequenced blood TCR repertoires of 5 or 6 healthy adults to estimate repertoire size and the extent of clonotype sharing between individuals. For each donor, CD4 naive and CD4 memory were each given three plates, CD8 naive was given two plates, and CD8 memory was given one plate. To increase sequencing depth and limit assay-specific biases, TCR repertoire library preparation and sequencing were carried out by different laboratories using diverse techniques. Overall results and qualifications from the work: The small number of donors limited the genetic and exposure-history diversity represented. Sampling was limited to blood, and TCR repertoires in tissue likely differ from TCR repertoires in blood. Naive subsets generally had larger estimated clonotype richness than memory subsets did. Pairwise subsampling indicated that sequencing depth was expected to affect the degree of clonotype sharing among donors. Compared with non-shared clonotypes, the clonotypes found in all four sorted-subset donors had higher generation probabilities. About 4.5% of naive CD4, more than 3% of naive CD8, about 2.5% of memory CD4, and 0.35% to 0.4% of memory CD8 clonotypes were shared across four donors. Rarefaction of sorted-subset datasets indicated incomplete sequencing despite the large sequencing depth.

Using the deep immunoSEQ assay, TCR CDR3 regions were amplified from genomic DNA by multiplex PCR. Genomic DNA extracted from each cell subset was distributed evenly over all wells of several immunoSEQ 96-well plates, and each plate served as one replicate. Each replicate PCR for sorted subsets received around 200 ng genomic DNA, equal to roughly 29,000 T cell genomes. Purified libraries were measured with a Qubit 3.0 fluorometer, size-checked on a Bioanalyzer 2100, and measured again with the KAPA Library Quantification kit. A separate single-read 150-cycle Illumina NextSeq 550 flow cell was used to sequence each immunoSEQ 96-well plate. The authors processed their data as follows. Because only junctional sequences without quality scores were contained in the immunoSEQ output, filtering matching that applied to full-length reads could not be performed. Sequences were annotated with PyIR, a Python wrapper for IgBLAST v1.9, and V/J genes and CDR3 were assigned using IMGT germline references. Reads were filtered out if the reads had weak V/J assignments (E-value above 1e-6), no CDR3, stop codons, out-of-frame junctions, or ambiguous translated residues. V3J clonotypes were defined as sequences sharing an identical inferred V gene, J gene, and CDR3 amino acid sequence. To compute the percentage overlap between repertoires, the number of shared unique clonotypes was divided by the size of the smaller repertoire. Repertoire richness was assessed with RTK rarefaction, the Chao1 estimator, and Recon v2.1 estimates of unobserved clonotypes. Generation probabilities for all TCRbeta clonotypes obtained by the gDNA method from a few donors were computed using OLGA. The table comes from immuneACCESS by way of TCRdb, which keeps in-frame sequences with V and J called. Part of the clones is missing from these tables; in studies checked, under half for an unresolved V gene and the rest for unknown reasons. Clone size and V and J calls were adopted from that table, with D and trimming inferred from the DNA. The sample table contains more than 2 million clones; only one count was recorded for around 95% of them. The ten largest account for over 1.5% of the sample.

CD8 naive samples were CD45RO-negative cells positively selected for CCR7, giving a CD45RA+CCR7+ population that excluded TemRA cells. Healthy HIV-negative adults with no recently reported acute infections or vaccinations were included as donors. Only Caucasian adults living in Nashville, Tennessee, USA were represented among the donors. Blood was collected by leukapheresis, and PBMCs were isolated by Ficoll-Histopaque density gradient centrifugation and then cryopreserved in liquid nitrogen vapor phase. Analytical flow cytometry was used to check the purity and quantity of every magnetically sorted T cell population. From each sorted fraction, genomic DNA was isolated and quantified by UV absorbance on a Nanodrop 2000c. With respect to this clone: What antigen it recognizes has not been identified. There are no base qualities to consult, and no much larger clone falls within one base. The sample holds other DNA sequences that translate to the same CDR3.

The germline V gene (reference sequence) supplies CDR1 LNHDA and CDR2 SQIVND. The CDR3, from cysteine to phenylalanine, totals 10 residues. Only the CDR3 region is kept as DNA, spanning 30 bases read in frame from base 1. V and J are truncated by 9 bases and 7 bases respectively, leaving an intervening sequence of 6 bases. Source material: naive CD8+ T cells from PBMCs. Sample cell subset or site, as interpreted from the label and publication: CD45RA+CCR7+. The chain is made from TRBV19 and TRBJ2-2; the D segment cannot be called with confidence. The sequence was obtained from a man aged 18 to 29 in good health. Some clones in this sample may be carry-over from other donors' samples. In nucleotides, the sequence is TGTGCCAGCCGAAGCGGGGAGCTGTTTTTT. It encodes CASRSGELFF.